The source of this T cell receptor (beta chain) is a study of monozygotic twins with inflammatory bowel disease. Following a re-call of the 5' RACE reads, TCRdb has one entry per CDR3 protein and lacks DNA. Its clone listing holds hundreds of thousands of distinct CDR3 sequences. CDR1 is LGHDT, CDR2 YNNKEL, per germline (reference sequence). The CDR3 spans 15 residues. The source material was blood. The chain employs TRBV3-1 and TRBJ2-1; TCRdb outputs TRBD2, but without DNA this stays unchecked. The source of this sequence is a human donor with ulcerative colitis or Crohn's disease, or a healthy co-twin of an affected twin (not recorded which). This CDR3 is CASSRLAGAYNEQFF.